This T cell receptor (beta chain) derives from a study of blood T cell repertoires in COVID-19. Study-level background: Donors in the United States, Italy and Spain gave samples during acute or convalescent COVID-19. The analysed material was cDNA or gDNA that came from T cells, B-cell-depleted T cells, or PBMCs.

Per the authors' pipeline: From reference gene primer amplification, estimates of nucleated cell counts were derived. Profiled with immunoSEQ multiplex PCR; TCRdb holds only in-frame clones, not every one. V and J calls and clone size follow that table, whereas D and trimming were derived from the DNA. The sample yields about 150,000 clones, approximately 78% seen once. The sequence was obtained from a man older than 75 with acute or convalescent COVID-19. The source material was peripheral blood.

This CDR3 reads CASSLDSPGETQYF. The CDR3 coding sequence is TGTGCCAGCTCACTGGACAGCCCGGGAGAGACCCAGTACTTC. This chain uses TRBV18 with TRBJ2-5; D possibly corresponds to TRBD1 (6 bases). Germline assignment: CDR1 KGHSH and CDR2 LQKENI. The CDR3 has 14 amino acids. V lost 4 bases and J lost 4, with 13 bases in between.